The 17 T cell receptor beta chains presented below share a single source sample, sequenced in a study of T cells in Graves' hyperthyroidism and ophthalmopathy. Amplified TCR beta CDR3 regions came from RNA transcripts. The HTBI primer set served for first-round RT-PCR of the TCR CDR3. Each CDR3 protein gets one entry after TCRdb re-called the multiplex PCR reads with MiXCR. The sample includes 600,000 or so distinct CDR3 sequences, around 45% of them seen just once. What was sequenced was peripheral blood or thyroid tissue (not recorded which). Receptors were obtained from a woman in her late teens or twenties with Graves' hyperthyroidism.

This clonotype was seen only a few times. CDR3: CASSQWVSHYGYTF. For the CDR3, the DNA is TGTGCCAGCTCCCAGTGGGTCAGTCACTATGGCTACACCTTC. V gene TRBV24-1 combines with J gene TRBJ1-2, with no clear D. The CDR3 totals 14 residues. Trimming removed 11 bases at V and 3 bases at J, with 18 bases between. Germline V gene data show CDR1 as KGHDR and CDR2 as SFDVKD.

This clonotype was counted once. A much larger clone differs from this one at a single base, so this may be a read error. V gene TRBV20-1 combines with J gene TRBJ2-7; tentative D call: TRBD2 (5 bases). V was cut by 2 bases and J by 4 bases, with 9 bases left in between. The length of the CDR3 is 12 residues. The germline V gene encodes CDR1 DFQATT and CDR2 SNEGSKA (reference sequence). In DNA form, the CDR3 reads TGCAGTGCTAGACCGGAGGTTTACGAGCAGTACTTC. Protein product: CSARPEVYEQYF.

The chain couples TRBV10-3 to TRBJ1-6; 8 positions agree with TRBD1. The V segment lost 3 bases and the J segment 7 bases; nucleotides outside the gene matches: 8. There are 16 residues in the CDR3. Germline V gene lookup returns CDR1 ENHRY and CDR2 SYGVKD. CDR3 amino acids: CAISDGGQVYNSPLHF. DNA of the CDR3: TGTGCCATCAGTGACGGGGGACAGGTGTACAATTCACCCCTCCACTTT.

The chain employs TRBV15 and TRBJ2-5; TRBD1 is a possible D gene (6 bases). The ends were cut back, 3 bases at V and 3 bases at J, with 14 bases in the middle. Germline V lookup: CDR1 LNHNV, CDR2 YYDKDF (reference sequence). The length of the CDR3 is 15 residues. CDR3: CATSSARDTEETQYF. CDR3 coding DNA: TGTGCCACCAGCAGTGCTAGGGACACCGAAGAGACCCAGTACTTC.

With respect to this clonotype: A read error may be the cause here, since a much bigger clone is one base away. The chain has TRBV7-2 and TRBJ1-2; no clear D. V was pared by 1 base and J by 8 bases, with 11 bases between. CDR1 SGHTA and CDR2 FQGNSA come from the germline V gene. The CDR3 runs 13 residues. The CDR3 nucleotides read TGTGCCAGCAGCTTAGGGGCCCTCGCGGGCTACACCTTC. Translation gives CASSLGALAGYTF.

This clonotype was seen a handful of times. The chain combines TRBV10-2 with TRBJ2-7, with no clear D. Germline V gene lookup returns CDR1 WSHSY and CDR2 SAAADI. V was cut by 4 bases and J by 5 bases, with 24 bases left in between. The CDR3 loop spans 17 amino acids. The CDR3, as DNA: TGCGCCAGCAGTGGCCACATCAACCTCTCCTCTCGGGACGAGCAGTACTTC. It yields the protein CASSGHINLSSRDEQYF.

This chain joins TRBV15 and TRBJ1-5; 8 nucleotides line up with TRBD1. CDR3 length equals 14 residues. CDR1 LNHNV and CDR2 YYDKDF come from the germline V gene (reference sequence). V lost 6 bases and J lost 5; bases outside the gene matches: 6. The CDR3 DNA is TGTGCCACCAGAGGGGACAGGAACCATCAGCCCCAGCATTTT. This translates into CATRGDRNHQPQHF.

This chain uses TRBV7-6 with TRBJ1-4; 8 positions agree with TRBD1. CDR1 and CDR2 (germline): SGHVS, FNYEAQ. V was pared by 5 bases and J by 9 bases, with 5 bases of the junction left unmatched. CDR3 size: 13 residues. CDR3 amino acids: CASSRGDRKKLFF. Written as DNA, the CDR3 is TGTGCCAGCAGCAGGGGGGACAGGAAAAAACTGTTTTTT.

The chain recombines TRBV7-6 with TRBJ2-5; perhaps D is TRBD1 or TRBD2 (6 bases each). The V end lost 5 bases, the J end lost 13 bases, and 17 bases lay between the germline ends. This CDR3 is built from 12 residues. The germline V gene has CDR1 SGHVS and CDR2 FNYEAQ. The CDR3 reads CASSRGDERMYF. The DNA for the CDR3 is TGTGCCAGCAGCAGGGGGGACGAGCGTATGTACTTC.

This clonotype turned up a few times. The chain is built from TRBV5-5 and TRBJ2-5; D might be TRBD1 (6 bases). The ends were cut back, 5 bases at V and 2 bases at J, with 19 bases in the middle. This CDR3 has 16 residues. The germline V gene encodes CDR1 SGHKS and CDR2 YYEKEE (reference sequence). The CDR3 DNA reads as TGTGCCAGCAGATCCCTACAGGTCAGGGGACAAGAGACCCAGTACTTC. It yields the protein CASRSLQVRGQETQYF.

Concerning this clonotype itself: One junction end does not reproduce the germline sequence, and a read error may be involved. The chain carries TRBV7-9 and TRBJ1-2; possible D gene TRBD1, 6 bases. Germline V gene data show CDR1 as SEHNR and CDR2 as FQNEAQ (reference sequence). CDR3 length equals 13 residues. The CDR3 here is CASSLEGENGYAF. The CDR3 region has the DNA TGTGCCAGCAGCTTGGAGGGGGAGAATGGCTACGCCTTC. Combining the CDR3 with reference TRBV7-9 and TRBJ1-2 gives the whole variable domain DTGVSQNPRHKITKRGQNVTFRCDPISEHNRLYWYRQTLGQGPEFLTYFQNEAQLEKSRLLSDRFSAERPKGSFSTLEIQRTEQGDSAMYLCASSLEGENGYAFGSGTRLTVV.

This clonotype was observed a handful of times. The chain combines TRBV10-3 with TRBJ1-5; a possible D gene is TRBD1 (6 bases). The V end lost 10 bases, the J end lost 0 bases, and 16 bases lay between the germline ends. The CDR3 is 15 amino acids. Germline-derived CDR1 and CDR2 are ENHRY and SYGVKD. DNA for the CDR3: TGTGCCAGCAGGGCGGGACAAATTAGCAATCAGCCCCAGCATTTT. Encoded protein: CASRAGQISNQPQHF.

On this clonotype itself: Relative to the germline gene, one junction end is altered; a read error may explain this. This rearrangement joins TRBV11-2 to TRBJ1-4; D gene unclear. The V gene's germline CDR1 is SGHAT and CDR2 FQNNGV. This CDR3 has 9 amino acids. The CDR3 DNA is TGTGCCAGCAGCTTAAAAATGGTTTTT. Its protein product is CASSLKMVF.

This rearrangement joins TRBV10-3 to TRBJ1-2; the D gene is possibly TRBD1 (5 bases). The CDR3 runs 14 residues. The ends were cut back, 5 bases at V and 8 bases at J, with 18 bases in the middle. Germline CDR1 ENHRY, CDR2 SYGVKD. The CDR3 region has the DNA TGTGCCATCAGTCCAGAGCCAGGGCCTCGGGGCTACACCTTC. Translated, it gives CAISPEPGPRGYTF.

This chain connects TRBV20-1 to TRBJ2-7; D is undetermined. The CDR3 contains 12 residues. Trimming took off 6 bases at V and 3 bases at J, with 12 bases between the two ends. Germline CDR1 reads DFQATT; CDR2 reads SNEGSKA (reference sequence). CDR3 region: CSAPAPNYEQYF. In DNA, the CDR3 is TGCAGTGCCCCGGCTCCAAACTACGAGCAGTACTTC.

J is TRBJ2-7 and V is TRBV15; maybe TRBD2 (6 bases). CDR1 LNHNV and CDR2 YYDKDF come from the germline V gene (reference sequence). V was clipped by 1 base and J by 6 bases, with 16 bases between them. CDR3 length equals 15 residues. CDR3 coding DNA: TGTGCCACCAGCAGAGGTGGGGGAGGAGTAGGCGAGCAGTACTTC. Amino acids: CATSRGGGGVGEQYF.

This sequence joins TRBV25-1 and TRBJ1-2; D might be TRBD1 (5 bases). This CDR3 comprises 13 residues. The V end lost 6 bases, the J end lost 7 bases, and 15 bases lay between the germline ends. Germline V lookup: CDR1 MGHDK, CDR2 SYGVNS. The CDR3 protein is CASRERDWPGYTF. The CDR3 coding sequence is TGTGCCAGCAGAGAGCGGGACTGGCCTGGCTACACCTTC.